A selection of T cell receptor beta chains follows, all from one sample in a study of T cell responses to AZD1222 COVID-19 vaccine. Here immunoSEQ multiplex PCR was the method, and the copy in TCRdb shows in-frame clones only, minus some. The table records around 130,000 clones, 90% to 95% of them present only once. This specimen consisted of peripheral blood, obtained on day 0 of AZD1222 vaccination. These receptors originate from an adult in good health. The CDR3 runs from the conserved cysteine through the conserved F or W. A D gene is named only where the DNA matches it firmly. For some rows the clone size is stated as once, few or many, or as a class when expanded; others skip it.

d_call: TRBD1
j_call: TRBJ1-2
clone_size: -
v_call: TRBV6-5
cdr3_aa: CASTEQGAAGYTF
cdr3_nt: TGTGCCAGCACCGAACAGGGGGCCGCTGGCTACACCTTC

d_call: -
j_call: TRBJ1-1
clone_size: once
v_call: TRBV5-6
cdr3_aa: CASSLWGGANTEAFF
cdr3_nt: TGTGCCAGCAGCTTGTGGGGGGGCGCGAACACTGAAGCTTTCTTT

d_call: TRBD2
j_call: TRBJ2-6
clone_size: few
v_call: TRBV3-1/TRBV3-2
cdr3_aa: CASSPSGGSGANVLTF
cdr3_nt: TGTGCCAGCAGCCCCAGCGGGGGCTCTGGGGCCAACGTCCTGACTTTC

d_call: -
j_call: TRBJ1-5
clone_size: few
v_call: TRBV28
cdr3_aa: CASSVTGQPQHF
cdr3_nt: TGTGCCAGCAGTGTGACGGGCCAGCCCCAGCATTTT

d_call: -
j_call: TRBJ2-7
clone_size: -
v_call: TRBV12-3/TRBV12-4
cdr3_aa: CASSRTAAYEQYF
cdr3_nt: TGTGCCAGCAGTCGGACAGCGGCCTACGAGCAGTACTTC

d_call: -
j_call: TRBJ1-2
clone_size: -
v_call: TRBV5-6
cdr3_aa: CASSAGPISYTF
cdr3_nt: TGTGCCAGCAGCGCAGGGCCAATATCCTACACCTTC

d_call: -
j_call: TRBJ2-1
clone_size: -
v_call: TRBV7-2
cdr3_aa: CASSLLDNEQFF
cdr3_nt: TGTGCCAGCAGCTTATTAGACAATGAGCAGTTCTTC

d_call: TRBD2
j_call: TRBJ2-2
clone_size: once
v_call: TRBV7-9
cdr3_aa: CASSSAGLTGELFF
cdr3_nt: TGTGCCAGCAGCTCTGCGGGACTAACCGGGGAGCTGTTTTTT

d_call: TRBD2
j_call: TRBJ2-5
clone_size: -
v_call: TRBV24-1
cdr3_aa: CATSDSGRGLETQYF
cdr3_nt: TGTGCCACCAGTGATTCAGGGAGGGGCCTAGAGACCCAGTACTTC

d_call: -
j_call: TRBJ1-2
clone_size: -
v_call: TRBV7-2
cdr3_aa: CASRGETNYGYTF
cdr3_nt: TGTGCCAGCAGGGGAGAGACTAACTATGGCTACACCTTC

d_call: -
j_call: TRBJ2-3
clone_size: -
v_call: TRBV7-3
cdr3_aa: CASSLDRVTDTQYF
cdr3_nt: TGTGCCAGCAGCTTAGATCGGGTCACAGATACGCAGTATTTT

d_call: -
j_call: TRBJ2-1
clone_size: once
v_call: TRBV7-9
cdr3_aa: CASAGGSVYNEQFF
cdr3_nt: TGTGCCAGCGCTGGGGGTTCGGTATACAATGAGCAGTTCTTC

d_call: TRBD1
j_call: TRBJ2-7
clone_size: -
v_call: TRBV2
cdr3_aa: CASSATGGPYEQYF
cdr3_nt: TGTGCCAGCAGTGCGACAGGGGGCCCCTACGAGCAGTACTTC

d_call: TRBD1
j_call: TRBJ2-2
clone_size: once
v_call: TRBV28
cdr3_aa: CASRSDRDRYSGELFF
cdr3_nt: TGTGCCAGCAGATCGGACCGGGACAGGTATTCCGGGGAGCTGTTTTTT

d_call: TRBD1
j_call: TRBJ1-6
clone_size: -
v_call: TRBV6-5
cdr3_aa: CASRITGGHNSPLHF
cdr3_nt: TGTGCCAGCAGAATAACAGGGGGCCATAATTCACCCCTCCACTTT

d_call: -
j_call: TRBJ2-1
clone_size: -
v_call: TRBV2
cdr3_aa: CASNLRDSNEQFF
cdr3_nt: TGTGCCAGCAATCTCAGGGACTCCAATGAGCAGTTCTTC

d_call: -
j_call: TRBJ1-1
clone_size: -
v_call: TRBV6-2/TRBV6-3
cdr3_aa: CASSYTPQGLDTEAFF
cdr3_nt: TGTGCCAGCAGTTACACGCCGCAAGGGCTTGACACTGAAGCTTTCTTT

d_call: TRBD1
j_call: TRBJ1-1
clone_size: -
v_call: TRBV19
cdr3_aa: CASSADRGEAFF
cdr3_nt: TGTGCCAGTAGTGCCGACAGGGGGGAAGCTTTCTTT

d_call: -
j_call: TRBJ1-4
clone_size: -
v_call: TRBV19
cdr3_aa: CASRRSRATNEKLFF
cdr3_nt: TGTGCCAGTAGGCGTTCAAGGGCAACTAATGAAAAACTGTTTTTT

d_call: -
j_call: TRBJ2-5
clone_size: -
v_call: TRBV7-2
cdr3_aa: CASTPGRDLNWGKTQYF
cdr3_nt: TGTGCCAGCACCCCGGGACGGGACCTTAACTGGGGCAAGACCCAGTACTTC

d_call: -
j_call: TRBJ1-4
clone_size: -
v_call: TRBV19
cdr3_aa: CASSMGLPTGEKLFF
cdr3_nt: TGTGCCAGTAGTATGGGACTTCCGACGGGTGAAAAACTGTTTTTT

d_call: -
j_call: TRBJ1-1
clone_size: -
v_call: TRBV19
cdr3_aa: CASSIGRGKSAFF
cdr3_nt: TGTGCCAGTAGTATCGGCAGGGGAAAGTCAGCTTTCTTT

d_call: -
j_call: TRBJ2-7
clone_size: few
v_call: TRBV6-2/TRBV6-3
cdr3_aa: CASSPRRVEPYEQYF
cdr3_nt: TGTGCCAGCAGTCCCCGGAGGGTTGAACCCTACGAGCAGTACTTC

d_call: -
j_call: TRBJ2-6
clone_size: -
v_call: TRBV2
cdr3_aa: CASMRNRGANVLTF
cdr3_nt: TGTGCCAGCATGAGGAATAGGGGGGCCAACGTCCTGACTTTC

d_call: -
j_call: TRBJ1-3
clone_size: -
v_call: TRBV23-1
cdr3_aa: CARSPPPSGNTIYF
cdr3_nt: TGCGCCAGAAGCCCCCCTCCTTCTGGAAACACCATATATTTT

d_call: -
j_call: TRBJ1-2
clone_size: -
v_call: TRBV20-1
cdr3_aa: CSASRLLYGYTF
cdr3_nt: TGCAGTGCTAGTCGCCTCTTATATGGCTACACCTTC

d_call: -
j_call: TRBJ1-3
clone_size: -
v_call: TRBV6-5
cdr3_aa: CASSMGGPRGNTIYF
cdr3_nt: TGTGCCAGCTCAATGGGTGGACCAAGGGGAAACACCATATATTTT

d_call: TRBD1
j_call: TRBJ1-4
clone_size: -
v_call: TRBV27
cdr3_aa: CASRGDRAGKLFF
cdr3_nt: TGTGCCAGCAGGGGAGACAGGGCGGGAAAACTGTTTTTT

d_call: TRBD2
j_call: TRBJ2-7
clone_size: -
v_call: TRBV6-1
cdr3_aa: CASSAWTSGSGGGYEQYF
cdr3_nt: TGTGCCAGCAGTGCCTGGACTAGCGGGAGCGGGGGTGGCTACGAGCAGTACTTC

d_call: -
j_call: TRBJ1-1
clone_size: -
v_call: TRBV18
cdr3_aa: CASSQVGLTEAFF
cdr3_nt: TGTGCCAGCTCACAAGTCGGTTTGACTGAAGCTTTCTTT

d_call: TRBD1
j_call: TRBJ2-7
clone_size: -
v_call: TRBV29-1
cdr3_aa: CSVEPHSGTGAYEQYF
cdr3_nt: TGCAGCGTTGAACCGCATTCCGGGACAGGGGCCTACGAGCAGTACTTC

d_call: -
j_call: TRBJ1-2
clone_size: -
v_call: TRBV6-2/TRBV6-3
cdr3_aa: CASSYQQYGYTF
cdr3_nt: TGTGCCAGCAGTTACCAGCAGTATGGCTACACCTTC

d_call: -
j_call: TRBJ1-2
clone_size: -
v_call: TRBV6-2/TRBV6-3
cdr3_aa: CASSRGSALYTF
cdr3_nt: TGTGCCAGCAGTAGAGGGTCCGCCCTCTACACCTTC

d_call: TRBD1
j_call: TRBJ1-5
clone_size: once
v_call: TRBV19
cdr3_aa: CASSTEGASNQPQHF
cdr3_nt: TGTGCCAGTAGTACGGAGGGGGCGAGCAATCAGCCCCAGCATTTT

d_call: -
j_call: TRBJ2-7
clone_size: -
v_call: TRBV3-1/TRBV3-2
cdr3_aa: CASSQYKGWEEQYF
cdr3_nt: TGTGCCAGCAGCCAATACAAAGGATGGGAGGAGCAGTACTTC

d_call: -
j_call: TRBJ2-2
clone_size: -
v_call: TRBV12-3/TRBV12-4
cdr3_aa: CASSLQTTGELFF
cdr3_nt: TGTGCCAGCAGTTTACAGACCACCGGGGAGCTGTTTTTT

d_call: -
j_call: TRBJ1-2
clone_size: -
v_call: TRBV10-3
cdr3_aa: CAISELETFHTF
cdr3_nt: TGTGCCATCAGTGAGCTTGAGACATTCCACACCTTC

d_call: -
j_call: TRBJ2-1
clone_size: -
v_call: TRBV12-3/TRBV12-4
cdr3_aa: CASTSSVDEQFF
cdr3_nt: TGTGCCAGCACCTCCTCCGTGGATGAGCAGTTCTTC

d_call: -
j_call: TRBJ2-7
clone_size: -
v_call: TRBV27
cdr3_aa: CASSRGYEQYF
cdr3_nt: TGTGCCAGCAGCCGGGGCTACGAGCAGTACTTC

d_call: TRBD2
j_call: TRBJ2-1
clone_size: -
v_call: TRBV6-2/TRBV6-3
cdr3_aa: CASSLAGGPGEQFF
cdr3_nt: TGTGCCAGCAGCCTAGCGGGAGGGCCAGGTGAGCAGTTCTTC

d_call: TRBD1
j_call: TRBJ1-3
clone_size: -
v_call: TRBV5-1
cdr3_aa: CASSPGQGMGGNTIYF
cdr3_nt: TGCGCCAGCAGCCCCGGACAGGGGATGGGTGGAAACACCATATATTTT

d_call: -
j_call: TRBJ2-7
clone_size: once
v_call: TRBV6-5
cdr3_aa: CASSSDSTYEQYF
cdr3_nt: TGTGCCAGCAGCTCGGACAGTACCTACGAGCAGTACTTC

d_call: TRBD2
j_call: TRBJ2-3
clone_size: once
v_call: TRBV30
cdr3_aa: CAWRPTTTSGSTDTQYF
cdr3_nt: TGTGCCTGGAGACCCACTACGACTAGCGGGAGCACAGATACGCAGTATTTT

d_call: -
j_call: TRBJ2-3
clone_size: -
v_call: TRBV9
cdr3_aa: CASSVGRATDTQYF
cdr3_nt: TGTGCCAGCAGCGTAGGCAGGGCCACAGATACGCAGTATTTT

d_call: -
j_call: TRBJ1-3
clone_size: -
v_call: TRBV5-1
cdr3_aa: CASSLSDSTGNTIYF
cdr3_nt: TGCGCCAGCAGCTTGAGCGACAGTACGGGAAACACCATATATTTT

d_call: -
j_call: TRBJ1-2
clone_size: -
v_call: TRBV2
cdr3_aa: CASSETAGTSITF
cdr3_nt: TGTGCCAGCAGTGAAACGGCAGGGACCTCTATAACCTTC

d_call: -
j_call: TRBJ2-2
clone_size: -
v_call: TRBV19
cdr3_aa: CASSLAVNTGELFF
cdr3_nt: TGTGCCAGTAGCTTGGCAGTTAACACCGGGGAGCTGTTTTTT

d_call: -
j_call: TRBJ1-5
clone_size: once
v_call: TRBV2
cdr3_aa: CASNLGGASNQPQHF
cdr3_nt: TGTGCCAGCAATCTCGGAGGGGCCAGCAATCAGCCCCAGCATTTT

d_call: TRBD1
j_call: TRBJ1-2
clone_size: -
v_call: TRBV7-2
cdr3_aa: CASSEGGAGYGYTF
cdr3_nt: TGTGCCAGCAGCGAAGGGGGCGCAGGCTATGGCTACACCTTC

d_call: -
j_call: TRBJ1-2
clone_size: -
v_call: TRBV13
cdr3_aa: CASSLGLRGARYGYTF
cdr3_nt: TGTGCCAGCAGCTTAGGCCTGAGAGGGGCACGCTATGGCTACACCTTC

d_call: TRBD2
j_call: TRBJ2-2
clone_size: -
v_call: TRBV4-2
cdr3_aa: CASSRGTSGSPNTGELFF
cdr3_nt: TGTGCCAGCAGCCGTGGGACTAGCGGGAGCCCCAACACCGGGGAGCTGTTTTTT

d_call: -
j_call: TRBJ1-2
clone_size: -
v_call: TRBV29-1
cdr3_aa: CSVEDPGGWDGYTF
cdr3_nt: TGCAGCGTTGAAGATCCCGGGGGGTGGGATGGCTACACCTTC

d_call: -
j_call: TRBJ1-6
clone_size: -
v_call: TRBV5-1
cdr3_aa: CASSLAQYNSPLHF
cdr3_nt: TGCGCCAGCAGCTTGGCTCAGTATAATTCACCCCTCCACTTT

d_call: TRBD1
j_call: TRBJ2-7
clone_size: -
v_call: TRBV10-3
cdr3_aa: CAISDPGTGTYEQYF
cdr3_nt: TGTGCCATCAGTGACCCGGGGACAGGGACCTACGAGCAGTACTTC

d_call: TRBD1
j_call: TRBJ2-3
clone_size: -
v_call: TRBV2
cdr3_aa: CASRTGFTDTQYF
cdr3_nt: TGTGCCAGCAGGACAGGGTTTACAGATACGCAGTATTTT

d_call: TRBD2
j_call: TRBJ2-1
clone_size: -
v_call: TRBV9
cdr3_aa: CASSVGLAGGGEQFF
cdr3_nt: TGTGCCAGCAGCGTAGGGCTAGCGGGAGGGGGTGAGCAGTTCTTC

d_call: -
j_call: TRBJ1-5
clone_size: -
v_call: TRBV15
cdr3_aa: CATSRDRGLTNNQPQHF
cdr3_nt: TGTGCCACCAGCAGAGATAGAGGACTAACGAACAATCAGCCCCAGCATTTT

d_call: -
j_call: TRBJ2-1
clone_size: -
v_call: TRBV6-5
cdr3_aa: CASSYGSSPYNEQFF
cdr3_nt: TGTGCCAGCAGTTATGGTAGTTCCCCCTACAATGAGCAGTTCTTC

d_call: -
j_call: TRBJ1-3
clone_size: -
v_call: TRBV4-2
cdr3_aa: CASSQAQGPTSGNTIYF
cdr3_nt: TGTGCCAGCAGCCAAGCCCAAGGGCCTACCTCTGGAAACACCATATATTTT